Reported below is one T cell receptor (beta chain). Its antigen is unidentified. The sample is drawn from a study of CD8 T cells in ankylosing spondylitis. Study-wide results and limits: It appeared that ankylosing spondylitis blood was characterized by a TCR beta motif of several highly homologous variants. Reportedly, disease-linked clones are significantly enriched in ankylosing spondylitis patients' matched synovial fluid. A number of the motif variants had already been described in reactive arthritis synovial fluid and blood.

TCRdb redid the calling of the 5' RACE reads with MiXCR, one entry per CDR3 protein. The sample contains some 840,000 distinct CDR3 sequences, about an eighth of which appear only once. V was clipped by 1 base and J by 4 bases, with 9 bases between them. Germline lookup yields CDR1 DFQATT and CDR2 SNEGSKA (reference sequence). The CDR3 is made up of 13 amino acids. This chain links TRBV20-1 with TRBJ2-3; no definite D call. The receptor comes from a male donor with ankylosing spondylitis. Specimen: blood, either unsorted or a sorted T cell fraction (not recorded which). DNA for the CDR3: TGCAGTGCTAGAGTAGAGTTCGCAGATACGCAGTATTTT. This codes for CSARVEFADTQYF.